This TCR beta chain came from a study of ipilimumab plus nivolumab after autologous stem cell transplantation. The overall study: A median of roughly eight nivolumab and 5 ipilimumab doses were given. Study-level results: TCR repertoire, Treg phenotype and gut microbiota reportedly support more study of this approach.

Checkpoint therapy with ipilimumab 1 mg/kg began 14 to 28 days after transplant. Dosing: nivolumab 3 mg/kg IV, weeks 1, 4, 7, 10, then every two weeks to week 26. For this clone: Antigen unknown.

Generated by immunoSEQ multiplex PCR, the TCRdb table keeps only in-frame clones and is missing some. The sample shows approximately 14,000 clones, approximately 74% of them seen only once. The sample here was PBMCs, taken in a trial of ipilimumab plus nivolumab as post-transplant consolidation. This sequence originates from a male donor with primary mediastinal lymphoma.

The DNA for the CDR3 is TGTGCCAGCAGCTTAGGCGGGACTAGCTCCTACAATGAGCAGTTCTTC. Amino acid sequence: CASSLGGTSSYNEQFF. The V gene is TRBV11-3, the J gene TRBJ2-1, with 8 bases that match TRBD2. The V gene's germline CDR1 is SGHNT and CDR2 YENEEA. The junction had 2 bases not matched to a gene; V was cut back by 1 base and J by 0 bases. This CDR3 is 16 amino acids long.